This TCR beta chain was captured by sequencing in a study of Ad26.COV2.S vaccination and SARS-CoV-2 variants. Germline assignment: CDR1 SGHTA and CDR2 FQGNSA. This CDR3 spans 15 amino acids. With 0 bases removed from V and 7 bases from J, the gap between germline ends came to 15 bases. Produced via immunoSEQ multiplex PCR; TCRdb's table is partial and in-frame only. The sample records about 390,000 clones, approximately 86% being singletons. The treatment is: 15 to 20 received Ad26.COV2.S at low or high dose, single or two shots; roughly five received placebo; per-sample allocation not given. Specimens were obtained on day 63 following the first vaccine or placebo injection.

This sequence originates from a person aged 18-60 years who received the Ad26.COV2.S COVID-19 vaccine or a placebo. This chain links TRBV7-2 with TRBJ1-1; no reliable D call. The sample was peripheral blood, taken in a trial of Ad26.COV2.S vaccine versus placebo. The CDR3 sequence is CASSLAPVTAYEAFF. CDR3 nucleotide sequence: TGTGCCAGCAGCTTAGCGCCAGTAACAGCATATGAAGCTTTCTTT.